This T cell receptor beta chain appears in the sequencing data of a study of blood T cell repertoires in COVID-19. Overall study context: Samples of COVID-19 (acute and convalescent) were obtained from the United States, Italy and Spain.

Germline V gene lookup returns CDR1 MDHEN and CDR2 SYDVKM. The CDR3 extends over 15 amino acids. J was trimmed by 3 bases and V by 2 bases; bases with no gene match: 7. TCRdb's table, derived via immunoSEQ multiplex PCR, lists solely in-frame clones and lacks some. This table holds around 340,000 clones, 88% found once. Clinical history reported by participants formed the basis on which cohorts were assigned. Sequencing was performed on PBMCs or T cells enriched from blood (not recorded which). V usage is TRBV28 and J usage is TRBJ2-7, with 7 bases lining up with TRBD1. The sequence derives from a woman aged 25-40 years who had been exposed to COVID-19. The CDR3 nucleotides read TGTGCCAGCAGTTTAGGCACAGGGGTTAGCTACGAGCAGTACTTC. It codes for CASSLGTGVSYEQYF.